This T cell receptor beta chain comes out of a study of T cell repertoires in cytomegalovirus infection. On the study more broadly: Indications of both CMV infection and matching HLA type were provided by public TCR beta signatures. Study outcomes and limitations: It was HLA-C-restricted CMV-specific TCR beta clonotypes that dominated the response ex vivo.

Germline V gene data show CDR1 as LNHDA and CDR2 as SQIVND (reference sequence). V shed 5 bases and J shed 0 bases, with 11 bases lying between them. The CDR3 loop spans 15 amino acids. MiXCR, run by TCRdb on the reads, gives a single entry per CDR3 protein. The sample lists hundreds of thousands of distinct CDR3 sequences; around a third were seen once. As for this clonotype: The antigen is unknown.

The TCR was taken from a human donor in good health (CMV status not recorded). Some clones in this sample may be carry-over from other donors' samples. The sequencing here drew on cultured CD8+ T cells from PBMCs, taken from culture after CMV antigen stimulation. The gene calls are TRBV19 and TRBJ1-3; D may be TRBD1 (5 bases). This CDR3 is CASSSKDISGNTIYF. The CDR3 nucleotides read TGTGCCAGTAGTTCAAAGGACATCTCTGGAAACACCATATATTTT. Full variable domain (outside the CDR3, taken from reference TRBV19 and TRBJ1-3): DGGITQSPKYLFRKEGQNVTLSCEQNLNHDAMYWYRQDPGQGLRLIYYSQIVNDFQKGDIAEGYSVSREKKESFPLTVTSAQKNPTAFYLCASSSKDISGNTIYFGEGSWLTVV.